The rows below give T cell receptor beta chains drawn from one sample of a study of blood T cell repertoires in COVID-19. Profiled with immunoSEQ multiplex PCR; TCRdb holds only in-frame clones, not every one. The table shows 400,000 to 450,000 clones, with approximately 89% occurring only once. The sequencing sample was made of peripheral blood. The receptors come from a woman aged 50 to 60 with COVID-19, enrolled during active disease. CDR3s include the opening cysteine and the closing phenylalanine or tryptophan. The D gene is left open where the match is weak. For some rows the clone size is stated as once, few or many, or as a class when expanded; others skip it.

J	D	V	size	CDR3	DNA
TRBJ2-1	TRBD2	TRBV10-2	-	CASSELAGGPPGSYNEQFF	TGCGCCAGCAGTGAATTAGCGGGGGGTCCCCCTGGCTCCTACAATGAGCAGTTCTTC
TRBJ2-3	TRBD2	TRBV6-5	-	CASTPGLAPDTQYF	TGTGCCAGCACTCCGGGACTAGCCCCAGATACGCAGTATTTT
TRBJ2-5	TRBD1	TRBV5-6	-	CASSIGTVQETQYF	TGTGCCAGCAGCATCGGGACAGTTCAAGAGACCCAGTACTTC
TRBJ2-1	-	TRBV19	once	CASSPTGYNEQFF	TGTGCCAGTAGTCCGACGGGGTACAATGAGCAGTTCTTC
TRBJ1-2	TRBD1	TRBV5-1	-	CASSWGTANYGYTF	TGCGCCAGCAGCTGGGGGACAGCTAACTATGGCTACACCTTC
TRBJ1-5	-	TRBV28	-	CASRRGGSNQPQHF	TGTGCCAGCCGAAGGGGTGGTAGCAATCAGCCCCAGCATTTT
TRBJ1-5	TRBD1	TRBV3-1/TRBV3-2	-	CASSQVARGFQPQHF	TGTGCCAGCAGCCAAGTGGCCAGGGGGTTCCAGCCCCAGCATTTT
TRBJ1-5	-	TRBV30	-	CAWSGLSNQPQHF	TGTGCCTGGAGTGGGCTTAGCAATCAGCCCCAGCATTTT
TRBJ1-6	-	TRBV2	-	CASRVRVGFGSPLHF	TGTGCCAGCAGGGTCCGGGTCGGGTTCGGTTCACCCCTCCACTTT
TRBJ2-3	-	TRBV6-5	-	CASRRGGIPGDTQYF	TGTGCCAGCAGAAGAGGAGGAATACCCGGAGATACGCAGTATTTT
TRBJ2-7	-	TRBV5-6	-	CASSLEVRQGYEQYF	TGTGCCAGCAGCTTGGAAGTGCGGCAGGGCTACGAGCAGTACTTC
TRBJ2-7	TRBD1	TRBV9	once	CASSVGGQGREQYF	TGTGCCAGCAGCGTTGGTGGACAGGGTCGCGAGCAGTACTTC
TRBJ2-1	-	TRBV9	-	CASSPSPGGWQFF	TGTGCCAGCAGCCCCAGCCCCGGGGGTTGGCAGTTCTTC
TRBJ2-1	TRBD2	TRBV5-1	-	CASSFAGGSYNEQFF	TGCGCCAGCAGCTTCGCGGGGGGCTCCTACAATGAGCAGTTCTTC
TRBJ2-7	-	TRBV5-8	-	CASSFARTYEQYF	TGTGCCAGCAGCTTCGCGAGGACCTACGAGCAGTACTTC
TRBJ1-1	-	TRBV20-1	few	CSARQAYEAFF	TGCAGTGCTAGACAGGCCTATGAAGCTTTCTTT
TRBJ2-4	-	TRBV2	-	CASSGTRIQYF	TGTGCCAGCAGCGGGACTCGGATTCAGTACTTC
TRBJ2-1	-	TRBV27	-	CASTGDSNNEQFF	TGTGCCAGCACCGGGGATTCCAACAATGAGCAGTTCTTC
TRBJ2-2	TRBD1	TRBV19	-	CASCDRGQDGELFF	TGTGCCAGCTGTGACAGGGGGCAGGACGGGGAGCTGTTTTTT
TRBJ1-6	-	TRBV19	-	CASSKGGRSSNSPLHF	TGTGCCAGTAGCAAAGGTGGGAGGTCCTCGAATTCACCCCTCCACTTT
TRBJ2-7	-	TRBV27	-	CASSLFAGSYEQYF	TGTGCCAGCAGTCTCTTCGCCGGGTCCTACGAGCAGTACTTC
TRBJ1-4	TRBD1	TRBV30	-	CAGGTGDFDEKLFF	TGTGCCGGGGGAACAGGGGATTTTGATGAAAAACTGTTTTTT
TRBJ1-1	TRBD1	TRBV2	few	CASTLKGQANTEAFF	TGTGCCAGCACCTTGAAGGGACAGGCGAACACTGAAGCTTTCTTT
TRBJ2-3	-	TRBV28	once	CASRTQRAEEYF	TGTGCCAGCCGTACTCAGAGGGCAGAGGAGTATTTT
TRBJ2-3	TRBD1	TRBV27	-	CASSPPGQSTDTQYF	TGTGCCAGCAGTCCACCGGGACAGAGCACAGATACGCAGTATTTT
TRBJ2-1	-	TRBV19	-	CASSIQGSDEQFF	TGTGCCAGTAGTATTCAGGGATCGGATGAGCAGTTCTTC
TRBJ2-3	TRBD2	TRBV5-1	-	CASSPGLAGAYTDTQYF	TGCGCCAGCAGCCCGGGACTAGCGGGGGCCTACACAGATACGCAGTATTTT
TRBJ2-7	TRBD2	TRBV5-5	-	CASSDLAGVPLYEQYF	TGTGCCAGCAGTGATCTAGCGGGGGTCCCCCTTTACGAGCAGTACTTC
TRBJ2-7	TRBD1	TRBV5-1	-	CASRRDRSYEQYF	TGCGCCAGCCGGAGGGACAGGAGCTACGAGCAGTACTTC